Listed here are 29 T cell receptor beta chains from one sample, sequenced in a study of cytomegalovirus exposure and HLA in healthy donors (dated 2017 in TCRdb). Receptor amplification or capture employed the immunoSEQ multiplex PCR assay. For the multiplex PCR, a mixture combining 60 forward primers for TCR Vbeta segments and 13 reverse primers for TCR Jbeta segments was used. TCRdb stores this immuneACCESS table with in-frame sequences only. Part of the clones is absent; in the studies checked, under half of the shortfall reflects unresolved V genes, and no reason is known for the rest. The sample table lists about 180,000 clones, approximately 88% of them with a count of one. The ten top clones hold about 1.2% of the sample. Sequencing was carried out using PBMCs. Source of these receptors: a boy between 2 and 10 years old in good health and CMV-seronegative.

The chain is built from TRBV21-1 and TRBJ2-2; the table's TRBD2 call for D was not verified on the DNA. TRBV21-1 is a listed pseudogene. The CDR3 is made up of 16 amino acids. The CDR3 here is CASSILRRGGTGELFF. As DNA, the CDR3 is TGTGCCAGCAGCATCCTTCGCCGGGGAGGCACCGGGGAGCTGTTTTTT.

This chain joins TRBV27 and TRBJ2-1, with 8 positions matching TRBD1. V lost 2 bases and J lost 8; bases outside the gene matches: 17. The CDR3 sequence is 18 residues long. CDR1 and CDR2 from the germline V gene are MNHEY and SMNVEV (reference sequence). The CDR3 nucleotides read TGTGCCAGCAGTTTAATCGCTATCCGGACAGGGAGGTACCATGAGCAGTTCTTC. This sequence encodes CASSLIAIRTGRYHEQFF.

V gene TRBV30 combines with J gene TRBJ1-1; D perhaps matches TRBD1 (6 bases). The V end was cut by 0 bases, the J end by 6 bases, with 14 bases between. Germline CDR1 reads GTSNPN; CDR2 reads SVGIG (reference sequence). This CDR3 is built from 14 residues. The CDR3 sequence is CAWSVWHRESEAFF. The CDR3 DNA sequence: TGTGCCTGGAGTGTATGGCACAGGGAGTCTGAAGCTTTCTTT.

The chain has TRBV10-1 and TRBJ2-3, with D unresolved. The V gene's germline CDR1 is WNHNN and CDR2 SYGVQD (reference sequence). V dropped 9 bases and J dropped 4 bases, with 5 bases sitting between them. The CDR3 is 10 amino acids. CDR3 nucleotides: TGCGCCAGGTTAGCAGATACGCAGTATTTT. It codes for CARLADTQYF.

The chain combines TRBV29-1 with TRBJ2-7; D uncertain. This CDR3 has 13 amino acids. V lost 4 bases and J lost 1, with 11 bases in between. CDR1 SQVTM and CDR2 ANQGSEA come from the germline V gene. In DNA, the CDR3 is TGCAGCGTTGTCCACCGCGAGTCCTACGAGCAGTACTTC. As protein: CSVVHRESYEQYF.

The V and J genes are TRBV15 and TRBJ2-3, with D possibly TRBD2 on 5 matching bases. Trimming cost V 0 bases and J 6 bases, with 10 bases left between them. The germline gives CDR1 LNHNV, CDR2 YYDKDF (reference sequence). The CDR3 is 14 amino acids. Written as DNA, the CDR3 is TGTGCCACCAGCAGAGATCGAGGGTTTGATACGCAGTATTTT. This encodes CATSRDRGFDTQYF.

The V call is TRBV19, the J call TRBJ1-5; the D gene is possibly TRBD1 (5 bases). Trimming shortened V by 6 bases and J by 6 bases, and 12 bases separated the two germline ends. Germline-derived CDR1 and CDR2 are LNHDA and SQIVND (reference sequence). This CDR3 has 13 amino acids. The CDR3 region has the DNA TGTGCCAGTAGCAATCAGGGAGGTCAGCCCCAGCATTTT. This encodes CASSNQGGQPQHF.

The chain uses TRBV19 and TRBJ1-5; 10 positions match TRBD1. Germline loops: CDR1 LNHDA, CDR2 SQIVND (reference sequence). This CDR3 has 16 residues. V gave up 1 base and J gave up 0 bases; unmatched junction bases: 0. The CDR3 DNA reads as TGTGCCAGTAGTATAGGGACAGGGGGTAGCAATCAGCCCCAGCATTTT. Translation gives CASSIGTGGSNQPQHF.

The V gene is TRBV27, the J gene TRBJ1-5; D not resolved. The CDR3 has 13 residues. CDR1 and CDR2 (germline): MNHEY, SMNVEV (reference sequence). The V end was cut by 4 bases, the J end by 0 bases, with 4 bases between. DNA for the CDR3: TGTGCCAGCAGTTCTTTTAGCAATCAGCCCCAGCATTTT. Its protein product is CASSSFSNQPQHF.

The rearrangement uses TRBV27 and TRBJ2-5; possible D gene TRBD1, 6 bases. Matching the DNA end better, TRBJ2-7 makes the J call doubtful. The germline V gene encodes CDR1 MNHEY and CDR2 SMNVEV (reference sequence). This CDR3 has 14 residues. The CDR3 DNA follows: TGTGCCAGCAGTTTATGGGACAATACCTACGAGCAGTACTTC. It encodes CASSLWDNTYEQYF.

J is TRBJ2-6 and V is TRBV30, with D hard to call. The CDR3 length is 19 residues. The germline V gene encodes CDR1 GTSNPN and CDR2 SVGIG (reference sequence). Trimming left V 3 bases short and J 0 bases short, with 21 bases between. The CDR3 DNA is TGTGCCTGGAGCGCCCCAGTCCTCCAGGCTAACTCTGGGGCCAACGTCCTGACTTTC. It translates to CAWSAPVLQANSGANVLTF. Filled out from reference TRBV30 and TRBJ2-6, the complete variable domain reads SQTIHQWPATLVQPVGSPLSLECTVEGTSNPNLYWYRQAAGRGLQLLFYSVGIGQISSEVPQNLSASRPQDRQFILSSKKLLLSDSGFYLCAWSAPVLQANSGANVLTFGAGSRLTVL.

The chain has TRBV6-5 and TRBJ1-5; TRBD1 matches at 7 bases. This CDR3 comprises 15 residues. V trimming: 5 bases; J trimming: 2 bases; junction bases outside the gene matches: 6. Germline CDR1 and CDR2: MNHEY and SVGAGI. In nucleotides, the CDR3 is TGTGCCAGCAGTGTATTTCAGGGGGGCAATCAGCCCCAGCATTTT. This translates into CASSVFQGGNQPQHF.

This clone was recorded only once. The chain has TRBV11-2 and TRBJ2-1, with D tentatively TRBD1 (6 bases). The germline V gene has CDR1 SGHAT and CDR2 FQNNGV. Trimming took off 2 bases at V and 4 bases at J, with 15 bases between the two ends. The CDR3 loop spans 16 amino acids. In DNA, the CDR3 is TGTGCCAGCAGCTTACCTCAGGGGCCGTTTTACAATGAGCAGTTCTTC. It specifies CASSLPQGPFYNEQFF.

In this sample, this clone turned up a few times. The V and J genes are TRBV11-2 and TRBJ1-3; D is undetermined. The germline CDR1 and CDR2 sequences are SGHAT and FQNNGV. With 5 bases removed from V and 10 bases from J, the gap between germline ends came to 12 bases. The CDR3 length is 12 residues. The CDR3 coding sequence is TGTGCCAGCAGCCTAACCCGAGGGACCATATATTTT. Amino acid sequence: CASSLTRGTIYF.

This chain's CDR3 is CASSLGSRGSDEQYV. The CDR3 DNA reads TGTGCCAGCAGCTTGGGGTCAAGGGGCTCTGACGAGCAGTACGTC. The gene calls are TRBV5-6 and TRBJ2-7; D perhaps matches TRBD1 (5 bases). Germline V gene data show CDR1 as SGHDT and CDR2 as YYEEEE. The CDR3 loop spans 15 amino acids. Trimming removed 0 bases at V and 5 bases at J, with 15 bases between.

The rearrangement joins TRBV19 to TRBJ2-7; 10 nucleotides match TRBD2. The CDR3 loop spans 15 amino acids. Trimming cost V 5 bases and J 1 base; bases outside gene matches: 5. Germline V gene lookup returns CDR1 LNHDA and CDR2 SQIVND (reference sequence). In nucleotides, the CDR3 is TGTGCCAGTAGTGGTATAGCGGGAGGTTCCTACGAGCAGTACTTC. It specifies CASSGIAGGSYEQYF.

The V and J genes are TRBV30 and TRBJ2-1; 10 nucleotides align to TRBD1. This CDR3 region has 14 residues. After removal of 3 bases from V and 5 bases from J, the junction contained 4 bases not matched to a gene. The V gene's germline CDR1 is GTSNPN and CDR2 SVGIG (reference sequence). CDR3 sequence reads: CAWRGTGADNEQFF. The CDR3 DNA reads TGTGCCTGGAGGGGGACAGGGGCCGACAATGAGCAGTTCTTC.

The CDR3 protein is CAWRGGRNEQFF. Here the CDR3 DNA reads TGTGCCTGGCGGGGGGGCCGCAATGAGCAGTTCTTC. This rearrangement joins TRBV30 to TRBJ2-1, with 8 bases fitting TRBD2. The CDR3 has 12 amino acids. The junction had 3 bases not matched to a gene; V was cut back by 5 bases and J by 6 bases. The germline V gene encodes CDR1 GTSNPN and CDR2 SVGIG (reference sequence).

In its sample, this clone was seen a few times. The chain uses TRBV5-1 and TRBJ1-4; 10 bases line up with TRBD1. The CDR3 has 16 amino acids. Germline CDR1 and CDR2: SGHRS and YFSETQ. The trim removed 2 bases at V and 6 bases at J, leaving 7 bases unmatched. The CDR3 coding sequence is TGCGCCAGCAGCTTACCCCGGACAGGGGGGGATGAAAAACTGTTTTTT. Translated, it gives CASSLPRTGGDEKLFF.

Here the CDR3 DNA reads TGTGCCAGCAGCTCAACTCCCACTAGCACAGATACGCAGTATTTT. It encodes CASSSTPTSTDTQYF. The V and J genes are TRBV5-8 and TRBJ2-3; unclear D gene. V shed 3 bases and J shed 0 bases, with 11 bases lying between them. Germline V gene data show CDR1 as SGHTS and CDR2 as YDEGEE. CDR3 length equals 15 residues.

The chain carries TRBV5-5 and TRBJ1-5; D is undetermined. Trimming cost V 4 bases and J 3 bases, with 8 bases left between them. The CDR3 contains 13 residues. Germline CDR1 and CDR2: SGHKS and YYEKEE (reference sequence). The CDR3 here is CASSPNINQPQHF. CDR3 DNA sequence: TGTGCCAGCAGCCCAAACATCAATCAGCCCCAGCATTTT.

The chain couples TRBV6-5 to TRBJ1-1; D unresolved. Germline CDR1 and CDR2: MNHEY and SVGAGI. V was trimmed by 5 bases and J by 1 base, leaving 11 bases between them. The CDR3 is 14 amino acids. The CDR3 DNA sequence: TGTGCCAGCAGTGAATCTGCAGGGAACACTGAAGCTTTCTTT. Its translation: CASSESAGNTEAFF.

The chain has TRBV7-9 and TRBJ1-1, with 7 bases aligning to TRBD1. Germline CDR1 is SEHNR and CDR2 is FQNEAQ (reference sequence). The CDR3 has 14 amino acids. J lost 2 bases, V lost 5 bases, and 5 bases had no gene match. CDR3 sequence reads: CASSPGQRNTEAFF. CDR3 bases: TGTGCCAGCAGCCCGGGACAGAGAAACACTGAAGCTTTCTTT.

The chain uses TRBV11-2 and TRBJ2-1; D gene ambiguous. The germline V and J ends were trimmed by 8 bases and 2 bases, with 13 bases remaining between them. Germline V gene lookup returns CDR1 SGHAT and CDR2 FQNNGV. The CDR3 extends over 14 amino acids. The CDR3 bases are TGTGCCAGCGGTTCTGGCGGCCCCTACAATGAGCAGTTCTTC. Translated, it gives CASGSGGPYNEQFF.

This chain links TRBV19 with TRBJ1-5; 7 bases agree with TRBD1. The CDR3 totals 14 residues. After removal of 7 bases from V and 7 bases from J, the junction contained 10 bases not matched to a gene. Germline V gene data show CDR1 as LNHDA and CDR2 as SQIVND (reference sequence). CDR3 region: CASTSGQAGQPQHF. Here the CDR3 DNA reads TGTGCCAGTACCTCAGGACAGGCGGGGCAGCCCCAGCATTTT.

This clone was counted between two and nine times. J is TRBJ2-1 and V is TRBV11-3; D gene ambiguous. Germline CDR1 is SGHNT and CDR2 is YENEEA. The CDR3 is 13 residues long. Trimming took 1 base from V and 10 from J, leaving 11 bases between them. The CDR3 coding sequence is TGTGCCAGCAGCTTAGGTCGACTTGGGGAGCAGTTCTTC. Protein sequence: CASSLGRLGEQFF.

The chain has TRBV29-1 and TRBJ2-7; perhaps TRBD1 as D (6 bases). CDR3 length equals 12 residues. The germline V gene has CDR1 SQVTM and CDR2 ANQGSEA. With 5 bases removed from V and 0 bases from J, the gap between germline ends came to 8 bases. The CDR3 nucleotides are TGCAGCGTTAAGGACAGCTCCTACGAGCAGTACTTC. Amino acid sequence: CSVKDSSYEQYF.

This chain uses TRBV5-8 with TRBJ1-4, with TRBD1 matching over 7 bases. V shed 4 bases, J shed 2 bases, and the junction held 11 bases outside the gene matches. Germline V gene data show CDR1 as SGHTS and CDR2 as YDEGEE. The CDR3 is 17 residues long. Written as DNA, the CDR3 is TGTGCCAGCAGCCCGGTGAAGGGGGCGAAGACTAATGAAAAACTGTTTTTT. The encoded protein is CASSPVKGAKTNEKLFF. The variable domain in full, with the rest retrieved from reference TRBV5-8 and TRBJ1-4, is EAGVTQSPTHLIKTRGQQATLRCSPISGHTSVYWYQQALGLGLQFLLWYDEGEERNRGNFPPRFSGRQFPNYSSELNVNALELEDSALYLCASSPVKGAKTNEKLFFGSGTQLSVL.

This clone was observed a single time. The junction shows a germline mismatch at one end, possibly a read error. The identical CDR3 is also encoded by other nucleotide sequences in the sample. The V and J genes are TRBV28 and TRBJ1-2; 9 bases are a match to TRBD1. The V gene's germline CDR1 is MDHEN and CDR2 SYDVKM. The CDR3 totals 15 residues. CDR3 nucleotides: TGCGCCAGCAGTCCTCTTGGACAGGGGAACTATGGCTACACCTTC. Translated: CASSPLGQGNYGYTF.